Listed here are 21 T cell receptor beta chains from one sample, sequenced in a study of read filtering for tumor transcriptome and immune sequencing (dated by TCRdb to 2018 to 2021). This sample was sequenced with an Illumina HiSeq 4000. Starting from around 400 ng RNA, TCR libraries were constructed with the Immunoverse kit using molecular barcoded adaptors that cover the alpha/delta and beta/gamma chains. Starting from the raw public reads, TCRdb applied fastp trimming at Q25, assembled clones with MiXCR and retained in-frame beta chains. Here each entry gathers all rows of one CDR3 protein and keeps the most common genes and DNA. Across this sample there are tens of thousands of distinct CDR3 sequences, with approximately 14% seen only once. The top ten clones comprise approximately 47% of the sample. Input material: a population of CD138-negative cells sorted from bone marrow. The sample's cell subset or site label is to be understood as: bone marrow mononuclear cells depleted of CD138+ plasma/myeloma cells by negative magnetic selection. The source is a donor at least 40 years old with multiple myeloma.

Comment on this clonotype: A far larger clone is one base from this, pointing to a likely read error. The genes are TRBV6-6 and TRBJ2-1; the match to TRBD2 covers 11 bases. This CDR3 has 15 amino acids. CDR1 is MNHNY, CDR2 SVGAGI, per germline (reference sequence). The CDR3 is CASIIAGGSYNVQFF. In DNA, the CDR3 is TGTGCCAGCATTATAGCGGGAGGGTCCTACAATGTGCAGTTCTTC.

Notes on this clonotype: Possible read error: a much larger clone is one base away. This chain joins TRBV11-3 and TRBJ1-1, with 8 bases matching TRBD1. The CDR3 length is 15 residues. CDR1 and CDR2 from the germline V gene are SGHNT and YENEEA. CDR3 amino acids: CTSSSTGAPNTEAFF. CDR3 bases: TGTACCAGCAGCTCGACAGGGGCGCCGAACACTGAAGCTTTCTTT. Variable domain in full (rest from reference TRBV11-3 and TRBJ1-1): EAGVVQSPRYKIIEKKQPVAFWCNPISGHNTLYWYLQNLGQGPELLIRYENEEAVDDSQLPKDRFSAERLKGVDSTLKIQPAELGDSAVYLCTSSSTGAPNTEAFFGQGTRLTVV.

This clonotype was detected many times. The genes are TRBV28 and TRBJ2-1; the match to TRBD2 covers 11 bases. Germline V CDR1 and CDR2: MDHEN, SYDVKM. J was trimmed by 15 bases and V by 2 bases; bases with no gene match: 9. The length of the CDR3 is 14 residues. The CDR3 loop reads CASSLSSSGRFWFF. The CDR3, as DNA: TGTGCCAGCAGTTTAAGCTCTAGCGGGAGGTTTTGGTTCTTC.

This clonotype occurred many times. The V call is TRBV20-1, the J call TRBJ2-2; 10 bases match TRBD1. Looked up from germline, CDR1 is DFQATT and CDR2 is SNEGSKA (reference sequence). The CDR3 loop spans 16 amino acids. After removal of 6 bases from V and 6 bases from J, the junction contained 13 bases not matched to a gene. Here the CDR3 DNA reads TGCAGTGCCAACAACCCCGGACAGGGGGACGCCGGGGAGCTGTTTTTT. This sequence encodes CSANNPGQGDAGELFF.

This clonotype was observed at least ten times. The CDR3 is CASSHVGLAGGDNEQFF. The DNA of the CDR3 is TGTGCCAGCAGCCACGTCGGACTAGCGGGAGGGGATAATGAGCAGTTCTTC. V gene TRBV14 combines with J gene TRBJ2-1; 15 bases match TRBD2. This CDR3 region has 17 residues. CDR1 SGHDN and CDR2 FVKESK come from the germline V gene. V gave up 3 bases and J gave up 7 bases; unmatched junction bases: 7.

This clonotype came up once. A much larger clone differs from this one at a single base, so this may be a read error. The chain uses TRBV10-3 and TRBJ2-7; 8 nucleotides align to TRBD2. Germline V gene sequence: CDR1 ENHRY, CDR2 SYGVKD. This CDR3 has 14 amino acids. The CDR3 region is CATGSGRGRYELYF. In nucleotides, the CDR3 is TGTGCCACCGGGAGCGGGAGAGGCAGGTACGAGCTGTACTTC.

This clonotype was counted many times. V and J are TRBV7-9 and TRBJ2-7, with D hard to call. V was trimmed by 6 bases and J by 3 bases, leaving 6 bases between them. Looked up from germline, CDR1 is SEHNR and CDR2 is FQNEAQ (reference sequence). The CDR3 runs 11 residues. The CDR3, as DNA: TGTGCCAGCAGAAGTGACTACGAGCAGTACTTC. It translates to CASRSDYEQYF.

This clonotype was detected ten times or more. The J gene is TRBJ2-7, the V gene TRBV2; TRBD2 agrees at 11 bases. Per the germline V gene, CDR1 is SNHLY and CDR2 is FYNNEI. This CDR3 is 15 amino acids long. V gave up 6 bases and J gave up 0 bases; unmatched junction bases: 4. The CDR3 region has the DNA TGTGCCAGCAGCCCAACTAGCGGGAGCTCCTACGAGCAGTACTTC. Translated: CASSPTSGSSYEQYF. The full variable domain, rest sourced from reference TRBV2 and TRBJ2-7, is EPEVTQTPSHQVTQMGQEVILRCVPISNHLYFYWYRQILGQKVEFLVSFYNNEISEKSEIFDDQFSVERPDGSNFTLKIRSTKLEDSAMYFCASSPTSGSSYEQYFGPGTRLTVT.

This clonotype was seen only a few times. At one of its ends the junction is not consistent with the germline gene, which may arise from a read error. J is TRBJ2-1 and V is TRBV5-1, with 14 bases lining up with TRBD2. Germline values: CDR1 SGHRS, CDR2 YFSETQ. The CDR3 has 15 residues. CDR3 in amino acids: CASSSGLAGGGEQSF. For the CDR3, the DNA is TGCGCCAGCAGCTCCGGACTAGCGGGAGGAGGTGAGCAGTCCTTC.

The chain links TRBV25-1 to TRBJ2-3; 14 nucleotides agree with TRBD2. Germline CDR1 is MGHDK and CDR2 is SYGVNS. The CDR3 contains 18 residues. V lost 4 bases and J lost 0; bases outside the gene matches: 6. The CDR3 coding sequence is TGTGCCAGCAGTGGACTAGCGGGAGGGCCGGTTAGCACAGATACGCAGTATTTT. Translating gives CASSGLAGGPVSTDTQYF.

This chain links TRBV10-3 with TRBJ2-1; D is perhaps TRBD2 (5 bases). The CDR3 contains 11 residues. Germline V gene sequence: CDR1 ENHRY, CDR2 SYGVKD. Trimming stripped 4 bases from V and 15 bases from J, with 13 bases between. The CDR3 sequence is CAISGAEVTFF. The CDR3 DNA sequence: TGTGCCATCAGTGGTGCGGAGGTAACGTTCTTC.

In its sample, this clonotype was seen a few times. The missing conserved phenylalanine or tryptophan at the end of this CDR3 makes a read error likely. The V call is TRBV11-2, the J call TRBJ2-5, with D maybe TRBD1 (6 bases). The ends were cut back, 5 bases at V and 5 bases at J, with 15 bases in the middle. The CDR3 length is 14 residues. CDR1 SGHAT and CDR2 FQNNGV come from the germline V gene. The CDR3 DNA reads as TGTGCCAGCAGCCCTACCGTGGGGGCGGAGACCCAGTACCTC. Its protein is CASSPTVGAETQYL.

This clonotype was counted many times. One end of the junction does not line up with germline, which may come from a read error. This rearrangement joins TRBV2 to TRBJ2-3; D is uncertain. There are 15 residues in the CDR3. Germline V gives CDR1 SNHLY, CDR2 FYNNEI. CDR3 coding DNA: TGTGCCAGCAGTGAACTTGCCAGACGCACGGATACGCAGTATTTT. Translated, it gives CASSELARRTDTQYF.

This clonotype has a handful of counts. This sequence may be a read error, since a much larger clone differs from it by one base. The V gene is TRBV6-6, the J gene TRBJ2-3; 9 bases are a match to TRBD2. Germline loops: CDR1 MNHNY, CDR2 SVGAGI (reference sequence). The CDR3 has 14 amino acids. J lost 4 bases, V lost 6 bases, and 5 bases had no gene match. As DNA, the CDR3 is TGTGCCAGCAGCCCCGGGACTAGCCCAGATACGCAGTATTTT. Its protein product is CASSPGTSPDTQYF.

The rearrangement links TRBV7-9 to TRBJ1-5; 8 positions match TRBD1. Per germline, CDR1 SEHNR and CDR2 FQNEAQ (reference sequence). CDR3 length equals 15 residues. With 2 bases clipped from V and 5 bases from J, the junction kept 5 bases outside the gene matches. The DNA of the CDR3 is TGTGCCAGCAGCTTAACAGGGGGGACGGATCAGCCCCAGCATTTT. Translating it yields CASSLTGGTDQPQHF.

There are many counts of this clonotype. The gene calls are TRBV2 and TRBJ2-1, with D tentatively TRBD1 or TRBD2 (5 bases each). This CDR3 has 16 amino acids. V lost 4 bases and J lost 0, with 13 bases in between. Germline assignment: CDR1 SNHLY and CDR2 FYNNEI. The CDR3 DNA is TGTGCCAGCAGTGGGGGGACCGGCAGCTCCTACAATGAGCAGTTCTTC. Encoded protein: CASSGGTGSSYNEQFF.

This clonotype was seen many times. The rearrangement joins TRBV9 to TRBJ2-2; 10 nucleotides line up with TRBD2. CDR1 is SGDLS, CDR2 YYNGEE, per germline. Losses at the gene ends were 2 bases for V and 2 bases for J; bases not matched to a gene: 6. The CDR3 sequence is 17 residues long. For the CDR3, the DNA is TGTGCCAGCAGCGTTCTAGCGGGAGTATCTAACACCGGGGAGCTGTTTTTT. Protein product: CASSVLAGVSNTGELFF.

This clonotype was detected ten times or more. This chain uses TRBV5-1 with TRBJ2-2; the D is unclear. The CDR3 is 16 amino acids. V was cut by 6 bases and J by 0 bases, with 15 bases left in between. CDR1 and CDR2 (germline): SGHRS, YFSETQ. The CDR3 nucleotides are TGCGCCAGCACGGTTCTCCCTTACCCGAACACCGGGGAGCTGTTTTTT. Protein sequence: CASTVLPYPNTGELFF.

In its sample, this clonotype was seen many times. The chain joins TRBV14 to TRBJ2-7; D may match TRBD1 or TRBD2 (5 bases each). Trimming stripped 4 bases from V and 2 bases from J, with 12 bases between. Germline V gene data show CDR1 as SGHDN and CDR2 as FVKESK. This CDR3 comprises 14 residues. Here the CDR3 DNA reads TGTGCCAGCAGCCGAATCGGGGCTGCCTACGAGCAGTACTTC. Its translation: CASSRIGAAYEQYF. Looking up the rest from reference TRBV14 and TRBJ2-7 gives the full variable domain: EAGVTQFPSHSVIEKGQTVTLRCDPISGHDNLYWYRRVMGKEIKFLLHFVKESKQDESGMPNNRFLAERTGGTYSTLKVQPAELEDSGVYFCASSRIGAAYEQYFGPGTRLTVT.

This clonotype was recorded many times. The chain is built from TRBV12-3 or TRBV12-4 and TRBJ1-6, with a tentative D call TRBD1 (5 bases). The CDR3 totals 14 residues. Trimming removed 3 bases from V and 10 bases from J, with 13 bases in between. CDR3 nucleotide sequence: TGTGCCAGCAGTTTTGGGGCGACGGAGTCACCCCTCCACTTT. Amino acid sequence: CASSFGATESPLHF.

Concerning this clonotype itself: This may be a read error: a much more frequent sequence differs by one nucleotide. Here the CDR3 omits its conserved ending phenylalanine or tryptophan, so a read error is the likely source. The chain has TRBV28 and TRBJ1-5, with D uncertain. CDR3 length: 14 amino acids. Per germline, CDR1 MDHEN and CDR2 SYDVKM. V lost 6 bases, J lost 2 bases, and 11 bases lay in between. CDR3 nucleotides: TGTGCCAGCAGCAGTTCACGGCGCAATCAGCCCCAGCATTCT. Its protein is CASSSSRRNQPQHS.